This T cell receptor beta chain was captured in a study of CD8 T cells in ankylosing spondylitis. Study-level points and caveats: CD8+ by phenotype, disease-linked clones were relatively rare in peripheral blood. Reportedly, disease-linked clones are significantly enriched in ankylosing spondylitis patients' matched synovial fluid. One TCR beta motif, made up of several highly homologous variants, appeared characteristic of ankylosing spondylitis blood.

Note on this clonotype: Its target is unknown.

Per the germline V gene, CDR1 is MNHEY and CDR2 is SMNVEV (reference sequence). The CDR3 contains 13 residues. The germline V and J ends were trimmed by 2 bases and 1 base, with 5 bases remaining between them. Each TCR beta library was made by quantitative 5'-RACE that incorporated molecular barcodes. TCRdb reprocessed the 5' RACE reads with MiXCR, giving one entry per CDR3 protein. Of roughly 280,000 distinct CDR3 sequences in the sample, around 20% were seen once. V and J are TRBV27 and TRBJ2-5, with D unresolved. This TCR was sampled from a male donor with ankylosing spondylitis or in good health (not recorded which). The sample taken for sequencing was blood, either unsorted or a sorted T cell fraction (not recorded which). DNA of the CDR3: TGTGCCAGCAGTTTAAACCCCCAAGAGACCCAGTACTTC. Amino acid sequence: CASSLNPQETQYF.